These 2 T cell receptor beta chains were sequenced from one sample in a study of blood T cell repertoires in COVID-19. Assay: immunoSEQ multiplex PCR; the TCRdb copy retains only in-frame clones and omits some. The repertoire consists of roughly 220,000 clones, with around 80% occurring once and the leading ten covering less than 6%. Sequencing was performed on peripheral blood. These receptors originate from a woman aged 70-85 years with acute or convalescent COVID-19.

The V and J genes are TRBV9 and TRBJ2-5; 13 nucleotides line up with TRBD2. The CDR3 runs to 16 residues. Germline loops: CDR1 SGDLS, CDR2 YYNGEE. V shed 3 bases and J 2 bases; nucleotides not matched to a gene: 4. For the CDR3, the DNA is TGTGCCAGCAGCGACGGGACTAGCGGGACTCAAGAGACCCAGTACTTC. Translated, it gives CASSDGTSGTQETQYF.

This clone was seen a handful of times. In DNA, the CDR3 is TGTGCCAGCAGCCCCAACGTGGGAGAGTTCCAAGAGACCCAGTACTTC. Amino acids: CASSPNVGEFQETQYF. J is TRBJ2-5 and V is TRBV14, with D possibly TRBD2 on 5 matching bases. Germline V gene lookup returns CDR1 SGHDN and CDR2 FVKESK. The CDR3 spans 16 residues. V was shortened by 4 bases and J by 1 base, with 16 bases between the two germline ends. The variable domain in full, completed from reference TRBV14 and TRBJ2-5, reads EAGVTQFPSHSVIEKGQTVTLRCDPISGHDNLYWYRRVMGKEIKFLLHFVKESKQDESGMPNNRFLAERTGGTYSTLKVQPAELEDSGVYFCASSPNVGEFQETQYFGPGTRLLVL.